This TCR beta chain was profiled in a study of blood T cell repertoires in COVID-19. The CDR3 runs 14 residues. Trimming cost V 2 bases and J 0 bases, with 7 bases left between them. The V gene's germline CDR1 is MNHEY and CDR2 SVGAGI. Everyone who took part was 18 to 89 years old, and they came from about two dozen US areas. The method was immunoSEQ multiplex PCR; TCRdb's version includes in-frame clones alone and lacks a portion of them. The sample carries some 300,000 clones, approximately 89% recorded once. This receptor was taken from a woman aged 25 to 39 who had recovered from COVID-19. The rearrangement joins TRBV6-5 to TRBJ1-1, with a possible D match to TRBD1 (6 bases). Sequenced: PBMCs or T cells enriched from blood (not recorded which). This CDR3 reads CASSYGGVNTEAFF. In nucleotides, the CDR3 is TGTGCCAGCAGTTACGGGGGCGTGAACACTGAAGCTTTCTTT.